This entry concerns a single T cell receptor beta chain. Each donor (without exception) was a healthy Caucasian. These data originate in a study of identical twins. Unique molecular identifiers were present on the cDNA, and a universal primer site came from template switching. TCRdb passed the 5' RACE reads through MiXCR, listing each CDR3 protein once. Of hundreds of thousands of distinct CDR3 sequences listed, about 14% are singletons. The CDR3 length is 14 residues. The V and J ends lost 3 bases and 7 bases, in that order; junction bases with no gene match: 9. The germline V gene has CDR1 SGDLS and CDR2 YYNGEE.

Sequences were obtained from memory (CD45RO+) T cells sorted from blood. The chain combines TRBV9 with TRBJ1-2, with 7 positions matching TRBD1. This receptor was taken from a woman younger than 35 in good health. CDR3 sequence (DNA): TGTGCCAGCAGCGGACAACAGGGGTTGGGTGGCTACACCTTC. The encoded protein is CASSGQQGLGGYTF.